This TCR beta chain was found in a study of siplizumab effects on memory and regulatory T cells. The assay looked at 95,000 to 100,000 TCR templates in each sample. Produced via immunoSEQ multiplex PCR; TCRdb's table is partial and in-frame only. The profile shows some 100,000 clones, roughly 94% of them singletons. Material: Tregs sorted from blood. The sequence came from a human donor in good health.

Here the CDR3 reads CASSFIQGSSYEQYF. The CDR3 region has the DNA TGTGCCAGCAGCTTTATACAGGGGAGCTCCTACGAGCAGTACTTC. The gene calls are TRBV7-9 and TRBJ2-7; 7 bases are shared with TRBD1. The germline V gene encodes CDR1 SEHNR and CDR2 FQNEAQ (reference sequence). CDR3 length equals 15 residues. The J segment lost 0 bases and the V segment lost 3 bases, leaving 5 bases of the junction unmatched.